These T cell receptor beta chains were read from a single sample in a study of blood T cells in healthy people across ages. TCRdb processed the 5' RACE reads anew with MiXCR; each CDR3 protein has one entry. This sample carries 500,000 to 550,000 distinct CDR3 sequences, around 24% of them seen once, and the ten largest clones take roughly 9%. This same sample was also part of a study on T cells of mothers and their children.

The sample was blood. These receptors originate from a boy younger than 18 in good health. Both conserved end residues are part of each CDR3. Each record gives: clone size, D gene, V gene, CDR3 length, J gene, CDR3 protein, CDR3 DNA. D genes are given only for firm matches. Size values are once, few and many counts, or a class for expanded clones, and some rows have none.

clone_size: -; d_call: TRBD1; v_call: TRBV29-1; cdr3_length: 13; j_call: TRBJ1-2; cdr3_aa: CSARIQGAGGYTF; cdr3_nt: TGCAGCGCTAGAATACAGGGGGCAGGGGGCTACACCTTC
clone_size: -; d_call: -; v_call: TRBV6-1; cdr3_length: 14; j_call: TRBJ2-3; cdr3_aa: CASFDRPSTDTQYF; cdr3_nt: TGTGCCAGCTTCGACAGGCCTAGCACAGATACGCAGTATTTT
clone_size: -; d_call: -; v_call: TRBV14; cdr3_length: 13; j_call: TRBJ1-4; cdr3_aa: CASSQATNEKLFF; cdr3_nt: TGTGCCAGCAGCCAAGCAACTAATGAAAAACTGTTTTTT
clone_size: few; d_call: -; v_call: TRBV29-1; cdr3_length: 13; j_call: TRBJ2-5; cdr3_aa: CSAGDHGVETQYF; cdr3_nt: TGCAGCGCCGGGGATCACGGGGTTGAGACCCAGTACTTC
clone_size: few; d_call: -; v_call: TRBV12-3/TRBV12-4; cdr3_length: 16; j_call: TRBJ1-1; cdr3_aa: CASSLEQTHSNTEAFF; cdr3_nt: TGTGCCAGCAGTTTGGAACAGACCCATTCGAACACTGAAGCTTTCTTT
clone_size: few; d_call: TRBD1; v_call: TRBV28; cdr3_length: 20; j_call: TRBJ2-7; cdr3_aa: CASSPTKRDRDGRGSYEQYF; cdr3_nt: TGTGCCAGCAGTCCTACAAAAAGGGACAGGGATGGGAGAGGCTCCTACGAGCAGTACTTC
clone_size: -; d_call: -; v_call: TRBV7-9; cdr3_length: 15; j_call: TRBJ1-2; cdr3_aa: CASSLDVDPIYGYTF; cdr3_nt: TGTGCCAGCAGCTTAGACGTCGACCCTATCTATGGCTACACCTTC
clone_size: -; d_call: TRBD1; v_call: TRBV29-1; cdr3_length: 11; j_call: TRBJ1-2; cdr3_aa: CSVQDRSGYTF; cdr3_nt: TGCAGCGTTCAGGACAGGTCTGGCTACACCTTC
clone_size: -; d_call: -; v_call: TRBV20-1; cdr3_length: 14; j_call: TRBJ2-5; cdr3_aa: CSGVKADDQETQYF; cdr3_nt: TGCAGTGGAGTAAAAGCAGACGACCAAGAGACCCAGTACTTC
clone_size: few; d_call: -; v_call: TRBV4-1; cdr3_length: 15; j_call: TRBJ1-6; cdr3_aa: CASSQDVEGKSPLHF; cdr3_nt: TGCGCCAGCAGCCAAGATGTGGAGGGGAAATCACCCCTCCACTTT
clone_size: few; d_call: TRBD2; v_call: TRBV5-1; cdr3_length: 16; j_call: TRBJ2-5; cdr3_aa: CASSLVASGGAETQYF; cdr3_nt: TGCGCCAGCAGCTTGGTGGCTAGCGGGGGGGCAGAGACCCAGTACTTC
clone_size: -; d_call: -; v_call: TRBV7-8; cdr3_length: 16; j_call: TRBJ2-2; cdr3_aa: CASSLDRDPRTGELFF; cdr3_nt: TGTGCCAGCAGCTTAGACCGGGACCCCCGAACCGGGGAGCTGTTTTTT
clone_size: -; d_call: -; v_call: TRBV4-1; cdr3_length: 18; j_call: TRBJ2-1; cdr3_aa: CASSQDGRGESSYNEQFF; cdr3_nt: TGCGCCAGCAGCCAAGATGGAAGGGGCGAGAGCTCCTACAATGAGCAGTTCTTC
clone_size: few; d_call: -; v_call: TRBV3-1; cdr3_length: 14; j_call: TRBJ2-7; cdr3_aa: CASSHVTGKREQYF; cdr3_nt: TGTGCCAGCAGCCATGTTACAGGGAAGAGGGAGCAGTACTTC
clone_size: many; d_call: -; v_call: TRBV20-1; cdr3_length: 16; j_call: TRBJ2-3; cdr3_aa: CSARNSRQSTVDTQYF; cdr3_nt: TGCAGTGCCCGAAATTCCCGACAGTCCACAGTTGATACGCAGTATTTT
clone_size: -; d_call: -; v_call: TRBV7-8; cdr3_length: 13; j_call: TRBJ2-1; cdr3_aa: CASSDRANNEQFF; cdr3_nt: TGTGCCAGCAGCGACCGGGCAAACAATGAGCAGTTCTTC
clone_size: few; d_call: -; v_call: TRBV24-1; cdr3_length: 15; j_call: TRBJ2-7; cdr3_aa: CATSDSGTPSYEQYF; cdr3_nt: TGTGCCACCAGTGACTCCGGGACACCTTCCTACGAGCAGTACTTC
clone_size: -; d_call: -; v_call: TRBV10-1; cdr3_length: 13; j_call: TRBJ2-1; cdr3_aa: CASSESLDYGQFF; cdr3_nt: TGCGCCAGCAGTGAGTCTTTAGACTACGGGCAGTTCTTC
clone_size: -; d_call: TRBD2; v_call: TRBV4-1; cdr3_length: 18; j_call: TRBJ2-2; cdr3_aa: CASSRPGRLAGGSGELFF; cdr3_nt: TGCGCCAGCAGCCGCCCTGGGCGACTAGCGGGAGGTTCCGGGGAGCTGTTTTTT
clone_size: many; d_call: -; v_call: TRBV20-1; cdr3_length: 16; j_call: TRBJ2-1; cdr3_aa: CSARETTQSLYNEQFF; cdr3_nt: TGCAGTGCTAGAGAAACTACTCAGTCCTTATACAATGAGCAGTTCTTC
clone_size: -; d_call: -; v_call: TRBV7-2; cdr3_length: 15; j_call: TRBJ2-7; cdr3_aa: CASSLESAGAHEQYF; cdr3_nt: TGTGCCAGCAGCTTAGAATCGGCGGGGGCCCACGAGCAGTACTTC
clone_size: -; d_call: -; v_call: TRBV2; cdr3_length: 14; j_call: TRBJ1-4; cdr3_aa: CASSEFFGNEKLFF; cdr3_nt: TGTGCCAGCAGTGAATTTTTCGGTAATGAAAAACTGTTTTTT
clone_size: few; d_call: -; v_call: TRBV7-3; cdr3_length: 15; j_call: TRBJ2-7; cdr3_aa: CASSLIRAGPHEQYF; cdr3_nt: TGTGCCAGCAGCTTAATCCGGGCGGGCCCCCACGAGCAGTACTTC
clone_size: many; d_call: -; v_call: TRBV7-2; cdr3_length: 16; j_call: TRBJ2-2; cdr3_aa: CASSLVGGSNTGELFF; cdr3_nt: TGTGCCAGCAGCTTAGTCGGGGGATCAAACACCGGGGAGCTGTTTTTT
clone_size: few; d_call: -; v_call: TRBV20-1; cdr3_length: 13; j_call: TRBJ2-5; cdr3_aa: CSAGRGDWETQYF; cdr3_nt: TGCAGTGCAGGAAGGGGGGACTGGGAGACCCAGTACTTC
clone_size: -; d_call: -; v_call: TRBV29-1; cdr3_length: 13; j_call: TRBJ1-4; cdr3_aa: CSLVGARGEKLFF; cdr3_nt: TGCAGCCTTGTGGGGGCGCGAGGTGAAAAACTGTTTTTT
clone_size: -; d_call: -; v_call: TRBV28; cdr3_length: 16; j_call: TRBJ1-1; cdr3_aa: CASSRPNRVRSTEAFF; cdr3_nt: TGTGCCAGCAGTCGTCCAAACAGGGTCAGGAGCACTGAAGCTTTCTTT
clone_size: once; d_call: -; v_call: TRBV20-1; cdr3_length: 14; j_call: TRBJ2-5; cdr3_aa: CRALSPGEGETQYF; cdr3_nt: TGCAGGGCCTTGTCGCCAGGGGAAGGAGAGACCCAGTACTTC
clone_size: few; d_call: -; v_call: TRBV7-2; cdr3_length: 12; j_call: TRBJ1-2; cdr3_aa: CASGLVLSSHTF; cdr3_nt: TGTGCCAGCGGCTTAGTATTAAGCAGCCACACCTTC
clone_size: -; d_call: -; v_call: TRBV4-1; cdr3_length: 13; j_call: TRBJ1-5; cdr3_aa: CASSQDTNQPQHF; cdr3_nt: TGCGCCAGCAGCCAAGATACAAATCAGCCCCAGCATTTT
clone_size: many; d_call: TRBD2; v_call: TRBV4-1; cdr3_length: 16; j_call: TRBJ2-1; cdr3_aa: CASSSPGTGGYNEQFF; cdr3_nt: TGCGCCAGCAGCTCCCCGGGTACGGGAGGGTACAATGAGCAGTTCTTC
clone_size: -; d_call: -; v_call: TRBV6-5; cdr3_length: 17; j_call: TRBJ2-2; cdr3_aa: CASSYRDPGRNTGELFF; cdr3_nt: TGTGCCAGCAGTTATCGAGATCCGGGACGGAACACCGGGGAGCTGTTTTTT
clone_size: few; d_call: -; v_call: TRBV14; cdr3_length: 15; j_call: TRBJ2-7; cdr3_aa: CASSRRYGAPYEQYF; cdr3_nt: TGTGCCAGCAGCCGACGTTACGGGGCCCCCTACGAGCAGTACTTC
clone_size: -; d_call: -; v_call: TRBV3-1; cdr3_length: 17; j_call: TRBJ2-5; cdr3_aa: CASSQERATGRGETQYF; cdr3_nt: TGTGCCAGCAGCCAAGAGAGAGCCACAGGCAGAGGGGAGACCCAGTACTTC
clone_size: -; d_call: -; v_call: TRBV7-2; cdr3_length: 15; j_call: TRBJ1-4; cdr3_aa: CASSTRAGTNEKLFF; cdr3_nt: TGTGCCAGCAGCACCAGGGCTGGAACTAATGAAAAACTGTTTTTT
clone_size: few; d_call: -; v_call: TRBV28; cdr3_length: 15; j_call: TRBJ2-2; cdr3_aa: CASSFPPDNTGELFF; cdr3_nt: TGTGCCAGCAGTTTCCCCCCAGATAACACCGGGGAGCTGTTTTTT
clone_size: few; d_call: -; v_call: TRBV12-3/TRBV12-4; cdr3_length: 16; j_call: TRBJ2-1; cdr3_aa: CASSSLAEPFYNEQFF; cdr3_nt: TGTGCCAGCAGTTCATTAGCGGAGCCCTTTTACAATGAGCAGTTCTTC
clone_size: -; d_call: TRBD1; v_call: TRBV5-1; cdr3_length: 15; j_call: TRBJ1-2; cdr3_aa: CASSPRTGVNYGYTF; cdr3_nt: TGCGCCAGCAGCCCCCGGACAGGAGTTAACTATGGCTACACCTTC